The sequence of this T cell receptor beta chain was determined in a study of shared T cell receptors in the human thymus. Method: immunoSEQ multiplex PCR; TCRdb's copy keeps in-frame clones and lacks some. The table shows about 730,000 clones, with 70% to 90% occurring only once. This clone was counted a few times. These data were likewise used in another study, on human thymus T cells. According to that study: Donors were healthy Finnish babies undergoing corrective operations for congenital heart defects. Thymus tissue was removed during corrective cardiac surgery. Biased V and J segment usage appeared in thymus and peripheral blood. Related studies found that unrelated individuals share highly overlapping thymic repertoires.

The origin of this receptor is a girl under three years old with a congenital heart defect. Specimen: thymocytes.

The CDR3 here is CASSYGTGLVETQYF. For the CDR3, the DNA is TGTGCCAGCAGCTATGGGACAGGGTTGGTGGAGACCCAGTACTTC. The rearrangement joins TRBV5-4 to TRBJ2-5; 9 bases agree with TRBD1. This CDR3 is 15 amino acids long. The germline CDR1 and CDR2 sequences are SGHNT and YYREEE (reference sequence). Unmatched junction bases numbered 8, after V lost 3 bases and J lost 5 bases.